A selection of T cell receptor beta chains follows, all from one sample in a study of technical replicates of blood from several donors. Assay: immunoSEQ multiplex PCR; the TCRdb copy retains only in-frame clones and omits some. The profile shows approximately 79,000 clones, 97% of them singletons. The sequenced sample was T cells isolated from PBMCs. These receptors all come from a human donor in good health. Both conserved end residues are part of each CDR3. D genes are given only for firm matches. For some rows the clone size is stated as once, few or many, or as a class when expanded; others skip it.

CDR3 DNA: TGTGCCAGCAGCCCCCTAATTACAGGGAGGGCTGAAGCTTTCTTT
CDR3 protein: CASSPLITGRAEAFF
CDR3 length: 15
clone size: .
V gene: TRBV7-2
D gene: .
J gene: TRBJ1-1

CDR3 DNA: TGTGCCACCATCCAGGACAGGAACTACGAGCAGTACTTC
CDR3 protein: CATIQDRNYEQYF
CDR3 length: 13
clone size: .
V gene: TRBV2
D gene: TRBD1
J gene: TRBJ2-7

CDR3 DNA: TGTGCCAGTAGTTCCGACACGCCCAACTATGGCTACACCTTC
CDR3 protein: CASSSDTPNYGYTF
CDR3 length: 14
clone size: .
V gene: TRBV19
D gene: .
J gene: TRBJ1-2

CDR3 DNA: TGTGCCACGCGGGTTTACGGCACAGATACGCAGTATTTT
CDR3 protein: CATRVYGTDTQYF
CDR3 length: 13
clone size: .
V gene: TRBV19
D gene: .
J gene: TRBJ2-3

CDR3 DNA: TGTGCCAGCAGTTTGGGGGACAGGGGGTCGAACACCGGGGAGCTGTTTTTT
CDR3 protein: CASSLGDRGSNTGELFF
CDR3 length: 17
clone size: once
V gene: TRBV27
D gene: TRBD1
J gene: TRBJ2-2

CDR3 DNA: TGTGCCAGCAGCTCCGGGGGGCCCCAGCATTTT
CDR3 protein: CASSSGGPQHF
CDR3 length: 11
clone size: .
V gene: TRBV11-2
D gene: .
J gene: TRBJ1-5

CDR3 DNA: TGTGCCAGCAGCTCGGGACTAGCGGGAGGACCCTACGAGCAGTACTTC
CDR3 protein: CASSSGLAGGPYEQYF
CDR3 length: 16
clone size: .
V gene: TRBV11-2
D gene: TRBD2
J gene: TRBJ2-7

CDR3 DNA: TGTGCCAGCAGCGAAGGGACTAGCGGGTACAATGAGCAGTTCTTC
CDR3 protein: CASSEGTSGYNEQFF
CDR3 length: 15
clone size: .
V gene: TRBV7-6
D gene: TRBD2
J gene: TRBJ2-1

CDR3 DNA: TGTGCCACGTTAGCGGGAGCGCAAAACATTCAGTACTTC
CDR3 protein: CATLAGAQNIQYF
CDR3 length: 13
clone size: .
V gene: TRBV28
D gene: TRBD2
J gene: TRBJ2-4

CDR3 DNA: TGTGCCAGTAGCCCGGGACAGGGGTATGGAATCCTAGGATCAGCCCAGCATTTT
CDR3 protein: CASSPGQGYGILGSAQHF
CDR3 length: 18
clone size: .
V gene: TRBV19
D gene: TRBD1
J gene: TRBJ1-5

CDR3 DNA: TGTGCCAGCAGCGGGGGAGACGGCTACGAGCAGTACTTC
CDR3 protein: CASSGGDGYEQYF
CDR3 length: 13
clone size: many
V gene: TRBV27
D gene: .
J gene: TRBJ2-7

CDR3 DNA: TGTGCCACTCGGGACTTGAACGGGATCAATGAGCAGTTCTTC
CDR3 protein: CATRDLNGINEQFF
CDR3 length: 14
clone size: .
V gene: TRBV19
D gene: .
J gene: TRBJ2-1

CDR3 DNA: TGTGCCAGCAGCCCGGGGGAGACCCAGTACTTC
CDR3 protein: CASSPGETQYF
CDR3 length: 11
clone size: once
V gene: TRBV7-9
D gene: .
J gene: TRBJ2-5

CDR3 DNA: TGTGCCAGCAGTTTCCTAGGACAGGGCTCACGCAATCAGCCCCAGCATTTT
CDR3 protein: CASSFLGQGSRNQPQHF
CDR3 length: 17
clone size: .
V gene: TRBV28
D gene: TRBD1
J gene: TRBJ1-5

CDR3 DNA: TGTGCCAGCAGCTTAGCGGAGATTTCCTACGAGCAGTACTTC
CDR3 protein: CASSLAEISYEQYF
CDR3 length: 14
clone size: .
V gene: TRBV7-8
D gene: .
J gene: TRBJ2-7

CDR3 DNA: TGTGCCAGCAGTGAAGCGCTCGGACAGGGATTGAACACTGAAGCTTTCTTT
CDR3 protein: CASSEALGQGLNTEAFF
CDR3 length: 17
clone size: .
V gene: TRBV6-1
D gene: TRBD1
J gene: TRBJ1-1

CDR3 DNA: TGTGCCAGCAGCCCCCGGGGGAACCGGTTGAACGAGCAGTACTTC
CDR3 protein: CASSPRGNRLNEQYF
CDR3 length: 15
clone size: .
V gene: TRBV13
D gene: .
J gene: TRBJ2-7

CDR3 DNA: TGTGCCAGCAGCTTAGAGAGGGATACGCAGTATTTT
CDR3 protein: CASSLERDTQYF
CDR3 length: 12
clone size: .
V gene: TRBV13
D gene: .
J gene: TRBJ2-3

CDR3 DNA: TGTGCCAGCAGCCCGCAGGGGGACAAAAACATTCAGTACTTC
CDR3 protein: CASSPQGDKNIQYF
CDR3 length: 14
clone size: .
V gene: TRBV9
D gene: TRBD1
J gene: TRBJ2-4

CDR3 DNA: TGTGCCAGCAGCTTGTATTATTTAGACAGAACCGGGGAGCTGTTTTTT
CDR3 protein: CASSLYYLDRTGELFF
CDR3 length: 16
clone size: .
V gene: TRBV5-6
D gene: .
J gene: TRBJ2-2

CDR3 DNA: TGTGCCAGTAATAAGGGGGCAAGTGGCTACACCTTC
CDR3 protein: CASNKGASGYTF
CDR3 length: 12
clone size: .
V gene: TRBV19
D gene: TRBD1
J gene: TRBJ1-2

CDR3 DNA: TGCGCCAGCAGCCAATATGGGACTAGCGTCTACGAGCAGTACTTC
CDR3 protein: CASSQYGTSVYEQYF
CDR3 length: 15
clone size: .
V gene: TRBV4-1
D gene: TRBD2
J gene: TRBJ2-7

CDR3 DNA: TGTGCCAGTAGTCCCACTAGCGGCCCCGGAGGCGAGCAGTACTTC
CDR3 protein: CASSPTSGPGGEQYF
CDR3 length: 15
clone size: .
V gene: TRBV19
D gene: TRBD2
J gene: TRBJ2-7

CDR3 DNA: TGCGCCAGCAGCTCAACCCTCCTGGGCCTAAATGAAGCTTTCTTT
CDR3 protein: CASSSTLLGLNEAFF
CDR3 length: 15
clone size: once
V gene: TRBV5-1
D gene: .
J gene: TRBJ1-1

CDR3 DNA: TGTGCCAGTACCCCTAGGACAGGGAGAACCGGGGAGCTGTTTTTT
CDR3 protein: CASTPRTGRTGELFF
CDR3 length: 15
clone size: .
V gene: TRBV19
D gene: TRBD1
J gene: TRBJ2-2

CDR3 DNA: TGTGCCAGCAGCGTAGGGACTAGCGGGAGGAAGAAAACCGGGGAGCTGTTTTTT
CDR3 protein: CASSVGTSGRKKTGELFF
CDR3 length: 18
clone size: .
V gene: TRBV9
D gene: TRBD2
J gene: TRBJ2-2

CDR3 DNA: TGTGCCACCAGCCCTGGGGGGGGCTACACCTTC
CDR3 protein: CATSPGGGYTF
CDR3 length: 11
clone size: .
V gene: TRBV15
D gene: .
J gene: TRBJ1-2

CDR3 DNA: TGTGCCAGCAGCGTCTCTCCAGGGGACACTGAAGCTTTCTTT
CDR3 protein: CASSVSPGDTEAFF
CDR3 length: 14
clone size: .
V gene: TRBV9
D gene: .
J gene: TRBJ1-1

CDR3 DNA: TGCGCCAGCAGCCCGGGGACTAGCGGGAGATACAATGAGCAGTTCTTC
CDR3 protein: CASSPGTSGRYNEQFF
CDR3 length: 16
clone size: .
V gene: TRBV4-1
D gene: TRBD2
J gene: TRBJ2-1

CDR3 DNA: TGTGCCAGCAGTTTATTACTAGCGGGAGAGTGGGAGCAGTTCTTC
CDR3 protein: CASSLLLAGEWEQFF
CDR3 length: 15
clone size: .
V gene: TRBV27
D gene: TRBD2
J gene: TRBJ2-1

CDR3 DNA: TGCGCCAGCAGCCGGGGCTATTTCTACGAGCAGTACTTC
CDR3 protein: CASSRGYFYEQYF
CDR3 length: 13
clone size: .
V gene: TRBV4-3
D gene: .
J gene: TRBJ2-7

CDR3 DNA: TGTGCCAGCAGCACGACAGGGGATCCCCAAGAGACCCAGTACTTC
CDR3 protein: CASSTTGDPQETQYF
CDR3 length: 15
clone size: .
V gene: TRBV7-9
D gene: TRBD1
J gene: TRBJ2-5

CDR3 DNA: TGTGCCAGCAGCCAGAGGGCTAGCGGGAGTCAGAGTGAGCAGTTCTTC
CDR3 protein: CASSQRASGSQSEQFF
CDR3 length: 16
clone size: .
V gene: TRBV7-3
D gene: TRBD2
J gene: TRBJ2-1

CDR3 DNA: TGTGCCAGTAGTATATCGGCGGGAACTGAAGCTTTCTTT
CDR3 protein: CASSISAGTEAFF
CDR3 length: 13
clone size: .
V gene: TRBV19
D gene: .
J gene: TRBJ1-1

CDR3 DNA: TGTGCCAGCAGTCCTTCGGCGGGAGAGAACCCCTACAATGAGCAGTTCTTC
CDR3 protein: CASSPSAGENPYNEQFF
CDR3 length: 17
clone size: .
V gene: TRBV27
D gene: TRBD2
J gene: TRBJ2-1

CDR3 DNA: TGTGCCAGCAGCGAAAGACTAGCGGGAGGAGAAAAGTACTTC
CDR3 protein: CASSERLAGGEKYF
CDR3 length: 14
clone size: once
V gene: TRBV9
D gene: TRBD2
J gene: TRBJ2-7

CDR3 DNA: TGTGCCAGCAGCGGGACAGGGGGCCACAATGAGCAGTTCTTC
CDR3 protein: CASSGTGGHNEQFF
CDR3 length: 14
clone size: .
V gene: TRBV9
D gene: TRBD1
J gene: TRBJ2-1

CDR3 DNA: TGTGCCAGCTCACCGGGAGGCCCCATGAGCAATCAGCCCCAGCATTTT
CDR3 protein: CASSPGGPMSNQPQHF
CDR3 length: 16
clone size: .
V gene: TRBV18
D gene: .
J gene: TRBJ1-5

CDR3 DNA: TGTGCCAGCAGCCAAGAGTCAGGGTCCCTCCCTGGGGAAAAACTGTTTTTT
CDR3 protein: CASSQESGSLPGEKLFF
CDR3 length: 17
clone size: .
V gene: TRBV14
D gene: .
J gene: TRBJ1-4

CDR3 DNA: TGTGCCAGCAGCCCCCCTCGCGGGGCAGCCGACTCTTGGGCCGAGCAGTACTTC
CDR3 protein: CASSPPRGAADSWAEQYF
CDR3 length: 18
clone size: .
V gene: TRBV11-2
D gene: .
J gene: TRBJ2-7

CDR3 DNA: TGCGCCAGCAGCTTTGGACAGGGGGCCCACAATGAGCAGTTCTTC
CDR3 protein: CASSFGQGAHNEQFF
CDR3 length: 15
clone size: .
V gene: TRBV5-1
D gene: TRBD1
J gene: TRBJ2-1

CDR3 DNA: TGTGCCAGCAGCCCGCAAGGAGACTATGGCTACACCTTC
CDR3 protein: CASSPQGDYGYTF
CDR3 length: 13
clone size: .
V gene: TRBV4-2
D gene: .
J gene: TRBJ1-2

CDR3 DNA: TGTGCCAGCAGCGTAGGGAGCGACACCGGGGAGCTGTTTTTT
CDR3 protein: CASSVGSDTGELFF
CDR3 length: 14
clone size: .
V gene: TRBV9
D gene: .
J gene: TRBJ2-2

CDR3 DNA: TGTGCCAGCAGCGATAGACAGGGGGCTGGGACCCAGTACTTC
CDR3 protein: CASSDRQGAGTQYF
CDR3 length: 14
clone size: .
V gene: TRBV9
D gene: TRBD1
J gene: TRBJ2-5

CDR3 DNA: TGTGCCAGCAGTTTTCTGGGAGGGTACGAGCAGTACTTC
CDR3 protein: CASSFLGGYEQYF
CDR3 length: 13
clone size: .
V gene: TRBV27
D gene: TRBD2
J gene: TRBJ2-7

CDR3 DNA: TGTGCCAGCACCGTTGACAGTTACAATCAGCCCCAGCATTTT
CDR3 protein: CASTVDSYNQPQHF
CDR3 length: 14
clone size: .
V gene: TRBV28
D gene: .
J gene: TRBJ1-5

CDR3 DNA: TGTGCCAGCAGCGGGGGGGAGGGGTATTCACCCCTCCACTTT
CDR3 protein: CASSGGEGYSPLHF
CDR3 length: 14
clone size: .
V gene: TRBV4-2
D gene: .
J gene: TRBJ1-6

CDR3 DNA: TGCGCCAGCAGCTCGACTAGCGGGATGAGCACAGATACGCAGTATTTT
CDR3 protein: CASSSTSGMSTDTQYF
CDR3 length: 16
clone size: once
V gene: TRBV5-1
D gene: TRBD2
J gene: TRBJ2-3

CDR3 DNA: TGTGCCAGCAGGGGACAGGGCGTCCAGCCCCAGCATTTT
CDR3 protein: CASRGQGVQPQHF
CDR3 length: 13
clone size: .
V gene: TRBV25-1
D gene: TRBD1
J gene: TRBJ1-5

CDR3 DNA: TGTGCCAGCAGCTTAGCGGTACTAGCTAGCAACGAGCAGTACTTC
CDR3 protein: CASSLAVLASNEQYF
CDR3 length: 15
clone size: .
V gene: TRBV7-9
D gene: .
J gene: TRBJ2-7

CDR3 DNA: TGTGCCAGCAGCTTACTAGCTGCAGATACGCAGTATTTT
CDR3 protein: CASSLLAADTQYF
CDR3 length: 13
clone size: .
V gene: TRBV7-2
D gene: .
J gene: TRBJ2-3

CDR3 DNA: TGTGCCAGCAGCCTACGACAGGGGGCCGGGGAGCTGTTTTTT
CDR3 protein: CASSLRQGAGELFF
CDR3 length: 14
clone size: .
V gene: TRBV9
D gene: TRBD1
J gene: TRBJ2-2

CDR3 DNA: TGTGCCAGCAGTTCGCGGGCAAGCTCCTACGAGCAGTACTTC
CDR3 protein: CASSSRASSYEQYF
CDR3 length: 14
clone size: .
V gene: TRBV27
D gene: .
J gene: TRBJ2-7

CDR3 DNA: TGTGCCAGCAGCTTAGGGACAGGCGGCTACACCTTC
CDR3 protein: CASSLGTGGYTF
CDR3 length: 12
clone size: .
V gene: TRBV7-2
D gene: TRBD1
J gene: TRBJ1-2

CDR3 DNA: TGTGCCTGGAATGCGGGCGGGGAGCTGTTTTTT
CDR3 protein: CAWNAGGELFF
CDR3 length: 11
clone size: .
V gene: TRBV30
D gene: .
J gene: TRBJ2-2